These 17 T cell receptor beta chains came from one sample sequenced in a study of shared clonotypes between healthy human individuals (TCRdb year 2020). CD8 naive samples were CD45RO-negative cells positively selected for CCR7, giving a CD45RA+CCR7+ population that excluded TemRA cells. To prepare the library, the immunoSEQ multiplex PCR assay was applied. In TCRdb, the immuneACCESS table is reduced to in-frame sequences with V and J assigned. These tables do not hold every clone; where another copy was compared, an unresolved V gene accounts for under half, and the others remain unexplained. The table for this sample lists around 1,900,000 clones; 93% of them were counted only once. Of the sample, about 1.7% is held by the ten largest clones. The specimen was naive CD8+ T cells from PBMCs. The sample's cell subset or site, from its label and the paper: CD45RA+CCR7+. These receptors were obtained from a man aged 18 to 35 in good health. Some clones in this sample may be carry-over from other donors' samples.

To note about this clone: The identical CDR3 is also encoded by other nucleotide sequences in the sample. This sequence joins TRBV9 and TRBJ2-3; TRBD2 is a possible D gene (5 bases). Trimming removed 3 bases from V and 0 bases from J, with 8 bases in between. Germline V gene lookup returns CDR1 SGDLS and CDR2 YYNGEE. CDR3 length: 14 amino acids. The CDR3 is CASSASGSTDTQYF. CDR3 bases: TGTGCCAGCAGCGCAAGCGGTAGCACAGATACGCAGTATTTT.

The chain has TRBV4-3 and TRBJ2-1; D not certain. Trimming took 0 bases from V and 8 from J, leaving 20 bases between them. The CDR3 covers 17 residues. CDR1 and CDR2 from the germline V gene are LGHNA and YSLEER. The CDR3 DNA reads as TGCGCCAGCAGCCAAGAGACCTTTGTGGGAAGAATCGATGAGCAGTTCTTC. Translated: CASSQETFVGRIDEQFF.

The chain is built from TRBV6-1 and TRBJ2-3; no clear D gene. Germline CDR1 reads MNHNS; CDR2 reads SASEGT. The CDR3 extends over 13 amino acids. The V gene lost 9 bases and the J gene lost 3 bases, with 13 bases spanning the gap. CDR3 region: CASENYITDTQYF. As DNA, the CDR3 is TGTGCCAGTGAGAACTATATTACAGATACGCAGTATTTT.

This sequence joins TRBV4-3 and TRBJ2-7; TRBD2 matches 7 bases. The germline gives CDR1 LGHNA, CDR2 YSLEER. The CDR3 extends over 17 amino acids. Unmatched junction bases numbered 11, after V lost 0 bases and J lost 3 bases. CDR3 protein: CASSQDRSSGSNYEQYF. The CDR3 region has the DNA TGCGCCAGCAGCCAAGATCGATCTAGCGGAAGCAACTACGAGCAGTACTTC.

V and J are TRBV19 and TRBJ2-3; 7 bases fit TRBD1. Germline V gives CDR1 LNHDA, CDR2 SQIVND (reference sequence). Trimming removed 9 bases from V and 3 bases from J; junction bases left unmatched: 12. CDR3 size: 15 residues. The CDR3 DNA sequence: TGTGCCAGCTCCCCCCGCTCCAGGGGGACAGATACGCAGTATTTT. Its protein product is CASSPRSRGTDTQYF. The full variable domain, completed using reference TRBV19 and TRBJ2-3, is DGGITQSPKYLFRKEGQNVTLSCEQNLNHDAMYWYRQDPGQGLRLIYYSQIVNDFQKGDIAEGYSVSREKKESFPLTVTSAQKNPTAFYLCASSPRSRGTDTQYFGPGTRLTVL.

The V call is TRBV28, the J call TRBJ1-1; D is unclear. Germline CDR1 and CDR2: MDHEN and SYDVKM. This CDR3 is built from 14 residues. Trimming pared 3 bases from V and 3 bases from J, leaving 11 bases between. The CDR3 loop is CASSFLWSDTEAFF. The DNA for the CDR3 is TGTGCCAGCAGTTTCCTTTGGAGTGACACTGAAGCTTTCTTT.

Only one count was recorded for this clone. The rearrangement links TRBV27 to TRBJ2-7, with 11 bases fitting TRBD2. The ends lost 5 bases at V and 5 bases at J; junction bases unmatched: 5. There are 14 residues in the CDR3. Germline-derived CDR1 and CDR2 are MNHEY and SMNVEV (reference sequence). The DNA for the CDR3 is TGTGCCAGCAGTCCAACTAGCGGGAGCGACGAGCAGTACTTC. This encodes CASSPTSGSDEQYF.

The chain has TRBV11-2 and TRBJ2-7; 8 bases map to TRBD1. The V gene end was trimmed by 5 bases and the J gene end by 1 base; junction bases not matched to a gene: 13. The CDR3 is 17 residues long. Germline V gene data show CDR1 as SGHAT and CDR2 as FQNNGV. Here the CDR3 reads CASSPPPTGATSYEQYF. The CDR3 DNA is TGTGCCAGCAGCCCACCACCGACAGGGGCCACTTCCTACGAGCAGTACTTC.

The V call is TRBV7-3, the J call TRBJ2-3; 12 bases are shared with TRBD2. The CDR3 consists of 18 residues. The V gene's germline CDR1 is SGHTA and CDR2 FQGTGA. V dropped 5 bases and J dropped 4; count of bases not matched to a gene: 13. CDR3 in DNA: TGTGCCAGCAGCGCCCAAGCTGGGACTAGCGGGCTGCCAGATACGCAGTATTTT. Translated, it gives CASSAQAGTSGLPDTQYF.

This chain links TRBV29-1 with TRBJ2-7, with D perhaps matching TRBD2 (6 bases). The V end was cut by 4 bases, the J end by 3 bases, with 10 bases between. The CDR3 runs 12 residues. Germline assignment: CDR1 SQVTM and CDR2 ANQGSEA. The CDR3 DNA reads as TGCAGCGTTGCGCGGGGTAACTACGAGCAGTACTTC. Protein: CSVARGNYEQYF.

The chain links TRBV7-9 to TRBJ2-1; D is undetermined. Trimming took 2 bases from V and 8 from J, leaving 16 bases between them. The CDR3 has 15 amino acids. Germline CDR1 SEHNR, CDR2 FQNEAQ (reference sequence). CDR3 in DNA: TGTGCCAGCAGCTTAATTCCGGTATCTAAGCATGAGCAGTTCTTC. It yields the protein CASSLIPVSKHEQFF.

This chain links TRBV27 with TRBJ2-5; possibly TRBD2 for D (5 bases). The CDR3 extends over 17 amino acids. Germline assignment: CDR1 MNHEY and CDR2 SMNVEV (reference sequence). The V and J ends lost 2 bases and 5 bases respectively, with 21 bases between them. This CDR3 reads CASSLGSGPGGWETQYF. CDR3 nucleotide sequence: TGTGCCAGCAGTTTAGGGAGCGGACCCGGAGGTTGGGAGACCCAGTACTTC.

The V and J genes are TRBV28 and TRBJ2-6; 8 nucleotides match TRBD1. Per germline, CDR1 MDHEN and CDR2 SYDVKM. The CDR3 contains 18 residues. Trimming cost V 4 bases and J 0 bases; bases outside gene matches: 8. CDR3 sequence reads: CASSSRTGTYSGANVLTF. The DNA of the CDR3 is TGTGCCAGCAGTTCCCGGACAGGGACCTACTCTGGGGCCAACGTCCTGACTTTC.

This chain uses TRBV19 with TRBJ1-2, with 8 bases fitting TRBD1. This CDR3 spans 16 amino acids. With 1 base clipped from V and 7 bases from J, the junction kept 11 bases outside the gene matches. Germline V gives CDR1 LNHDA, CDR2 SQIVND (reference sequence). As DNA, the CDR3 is TGTGCCAGTAGTATAGGCCTTTCAGGGGGCGTCGGTGGCTACACCTTC. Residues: CASSIGLSGGVGGYTF.

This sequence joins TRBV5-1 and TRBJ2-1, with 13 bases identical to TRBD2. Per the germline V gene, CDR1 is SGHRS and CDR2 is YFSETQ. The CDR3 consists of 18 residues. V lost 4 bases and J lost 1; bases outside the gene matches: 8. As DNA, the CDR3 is TGCGCCAGCAGCCCCGGACTAGCGGGAGACCCGTCCTACAATGAGCAGTTCTTC. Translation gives CASSPGLAGDPSYNEQFF.

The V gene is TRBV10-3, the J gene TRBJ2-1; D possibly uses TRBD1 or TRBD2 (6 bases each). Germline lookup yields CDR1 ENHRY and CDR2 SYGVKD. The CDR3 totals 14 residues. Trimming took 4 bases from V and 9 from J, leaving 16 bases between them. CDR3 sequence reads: CAISGALGGGEQFF. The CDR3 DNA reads TGTGCCATCAGTGGGGCCCTCGGGGGCGGTGAGCAGTTCTTC.

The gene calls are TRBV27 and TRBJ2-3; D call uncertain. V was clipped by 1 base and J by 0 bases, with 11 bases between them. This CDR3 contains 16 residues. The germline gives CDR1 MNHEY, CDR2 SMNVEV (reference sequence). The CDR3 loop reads CASSLYRPPSTDTQYF. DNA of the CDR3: TGTGCCAGCAGTTTATATCGTCCACCGAGCACAGATACGCAGTATTTT.